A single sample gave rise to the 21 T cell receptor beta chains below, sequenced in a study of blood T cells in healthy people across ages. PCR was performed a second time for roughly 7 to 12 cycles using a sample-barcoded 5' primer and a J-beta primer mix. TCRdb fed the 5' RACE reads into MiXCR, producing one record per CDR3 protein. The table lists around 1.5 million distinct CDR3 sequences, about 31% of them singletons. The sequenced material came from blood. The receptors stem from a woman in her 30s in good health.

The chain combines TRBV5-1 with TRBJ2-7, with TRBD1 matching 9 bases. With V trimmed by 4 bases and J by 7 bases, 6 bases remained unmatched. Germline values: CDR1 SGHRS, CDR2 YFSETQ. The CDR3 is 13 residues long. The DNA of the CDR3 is TGCGCCAGCAGCGCGGACAGGGGATGGGAGCAGTACTTC. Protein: CASSADRGWEQYF.

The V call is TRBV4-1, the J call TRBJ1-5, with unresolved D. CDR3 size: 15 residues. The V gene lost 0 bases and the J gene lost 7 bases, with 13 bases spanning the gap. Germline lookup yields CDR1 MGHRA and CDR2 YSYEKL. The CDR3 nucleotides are TGCGCCAGCAGCCAAGATATCCTGGTCTGGCAGCCCCAGCATTTT. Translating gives CASSQDILVWQPQHF.

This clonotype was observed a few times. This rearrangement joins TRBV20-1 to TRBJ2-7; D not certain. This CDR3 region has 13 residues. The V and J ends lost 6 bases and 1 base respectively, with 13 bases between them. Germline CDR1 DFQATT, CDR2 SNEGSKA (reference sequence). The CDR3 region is CSARTVKSYEQYF. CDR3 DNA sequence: TGCAGTGCAAGGACGGTCAAGTCCTACGAGCAGTACTTC.

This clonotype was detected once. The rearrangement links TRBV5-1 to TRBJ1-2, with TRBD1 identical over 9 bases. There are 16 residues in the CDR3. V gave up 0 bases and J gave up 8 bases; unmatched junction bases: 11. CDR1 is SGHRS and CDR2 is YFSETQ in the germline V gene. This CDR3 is CASSLGSTQGAKGYTF. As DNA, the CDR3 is TGCGCCAGCAGCTTGGGTTCGACACAGGGGGCGAAGGGCTACACCTTC.

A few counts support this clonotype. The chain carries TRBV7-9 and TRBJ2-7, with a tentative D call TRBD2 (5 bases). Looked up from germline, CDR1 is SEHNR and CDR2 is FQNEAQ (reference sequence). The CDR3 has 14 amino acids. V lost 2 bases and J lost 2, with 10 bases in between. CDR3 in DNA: TGTGCCAGCAGCTTAATGGAGGCGCCCTACGAGCAGTACTTC. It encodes CASSLMEAPYEQYF.

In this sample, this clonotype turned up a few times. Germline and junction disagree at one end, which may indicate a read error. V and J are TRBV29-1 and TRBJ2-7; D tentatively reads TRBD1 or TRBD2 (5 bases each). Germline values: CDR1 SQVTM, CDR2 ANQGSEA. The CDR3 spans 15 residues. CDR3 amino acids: CNVVTFGTYSYEQYF. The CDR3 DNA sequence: TGCAACGTTGTTACGTTTGGGACGTACTCCTACGAGCAGTACTTC.

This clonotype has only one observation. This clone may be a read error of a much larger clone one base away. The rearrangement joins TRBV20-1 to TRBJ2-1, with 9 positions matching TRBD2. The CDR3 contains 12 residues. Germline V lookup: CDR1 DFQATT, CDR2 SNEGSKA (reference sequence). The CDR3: CSLSGGGNGQFF. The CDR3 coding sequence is TGCAGTCTTAGCGGGGGAGGCAATGGGCAGTTCTTC.

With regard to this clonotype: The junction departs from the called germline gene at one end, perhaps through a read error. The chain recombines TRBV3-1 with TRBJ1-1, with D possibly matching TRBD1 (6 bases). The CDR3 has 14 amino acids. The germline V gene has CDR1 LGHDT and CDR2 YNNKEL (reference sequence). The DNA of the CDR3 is TGTGCCTGCAGCCAAGGGCAGGGGCTTACTGAAGCTTTCTTT. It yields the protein CACSQGQGLTEAFF.

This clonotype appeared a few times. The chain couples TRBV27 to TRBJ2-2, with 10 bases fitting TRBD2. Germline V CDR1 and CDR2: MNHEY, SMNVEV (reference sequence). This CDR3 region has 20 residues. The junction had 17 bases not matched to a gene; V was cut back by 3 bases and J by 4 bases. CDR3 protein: CASSFTQPSLAGEGTGELFF. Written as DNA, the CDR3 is TGTGCCAGCAGTTTCACCCAACCGTCGCTAGCGGGAGAAGGCACCGGGGAGCTGTTTTTT.

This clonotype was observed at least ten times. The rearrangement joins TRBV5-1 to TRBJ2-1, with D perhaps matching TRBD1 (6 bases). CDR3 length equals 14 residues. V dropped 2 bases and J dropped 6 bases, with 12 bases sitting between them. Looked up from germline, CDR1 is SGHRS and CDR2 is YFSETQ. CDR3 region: CASSLQGLGNEQFF. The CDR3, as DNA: TGCGCCAGCAGCTTACAGGGTCTGGGCAATGAGCAGTTCTTC.

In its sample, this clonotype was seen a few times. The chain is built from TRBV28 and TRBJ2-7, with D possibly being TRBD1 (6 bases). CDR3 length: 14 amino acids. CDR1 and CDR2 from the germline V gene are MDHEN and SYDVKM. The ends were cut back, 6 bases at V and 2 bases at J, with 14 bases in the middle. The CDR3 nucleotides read TGTGCCAGCAGGACGACAGGAAAGCCCTACGAGCAGTACTTC. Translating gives CASRTTGKPYEQYF.

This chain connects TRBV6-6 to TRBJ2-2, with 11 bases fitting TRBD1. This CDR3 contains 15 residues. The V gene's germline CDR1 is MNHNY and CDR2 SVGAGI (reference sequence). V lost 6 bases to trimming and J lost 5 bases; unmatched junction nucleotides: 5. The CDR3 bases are TGTGCCAGCAGGCGGGACAGGGGGGGGACCGGGGAGCTGTTTTTT. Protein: CASRRDRGGTGELFF.

CDR3 sequence (DNA): TGTGCCAGCAGCTTAGACCAGGGAAGGACCTACAATGAGCAGTTCTTC. Amino acids: CASSLDQGRTYNEQFF. The V call is TRBV7-9, the J call TRBJ2-1; tentatively, D is TRBD1 (5 bases). Germline V gene data show CDR1 as SEHNR and CDR2 as FQNEAQ (reference sequence). Between the trimmed V and J ends, which lost 1 base and 2 bases, there was a span of 12 bases. CDR3 size: 16 residues. The variable domain in full, with the rest retrieved from reference TRBV7-9 and TRBJ2-1, is DTGVSQNPRHKITKRGQNVTFRCDPISEHNRLYWYRQTLGQGPEFLTYFQNEAQLEKSRLLSDRFSAERPKGSFSTLEIQRTEQGDSAMYLCASSLDQGRTYNEQFFGPGTRLTVL.

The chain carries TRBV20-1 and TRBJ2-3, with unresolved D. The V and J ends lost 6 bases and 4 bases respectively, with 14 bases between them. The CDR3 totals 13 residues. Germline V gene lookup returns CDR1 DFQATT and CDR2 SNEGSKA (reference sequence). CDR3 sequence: CSAFHGAPDTQYF. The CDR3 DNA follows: TGCAGTGCGTTTCACGGAGCCCCAGATACGCAGTATTTT.

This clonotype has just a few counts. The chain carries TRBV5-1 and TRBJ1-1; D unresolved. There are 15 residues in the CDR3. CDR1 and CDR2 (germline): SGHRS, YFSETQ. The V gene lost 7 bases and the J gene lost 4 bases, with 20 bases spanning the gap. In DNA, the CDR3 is TGCGCCAGCGCTGTCCGTCTGGGCCCGAGCACTGAAGCTTTCTTT. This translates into CASAVRLGPSTEAFF.

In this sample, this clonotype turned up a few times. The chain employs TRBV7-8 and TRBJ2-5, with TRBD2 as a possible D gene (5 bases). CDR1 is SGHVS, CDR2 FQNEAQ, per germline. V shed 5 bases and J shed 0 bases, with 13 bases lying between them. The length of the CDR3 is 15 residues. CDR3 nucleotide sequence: TGTGCCAGCAGCCGCTGGCGGGTGTACCAAGAGACCCAGTACTTC. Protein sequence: CASSRWRVYQETQYF.

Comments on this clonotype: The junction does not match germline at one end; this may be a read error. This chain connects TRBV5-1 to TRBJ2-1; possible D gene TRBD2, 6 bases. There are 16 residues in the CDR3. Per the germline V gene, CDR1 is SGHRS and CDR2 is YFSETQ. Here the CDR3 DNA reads TGCGCCAGCAGCCTTACTAGCTACCGCGGTGACAATGGGCAGTTCTTC. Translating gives CASSLTSYRGDNGQFF.

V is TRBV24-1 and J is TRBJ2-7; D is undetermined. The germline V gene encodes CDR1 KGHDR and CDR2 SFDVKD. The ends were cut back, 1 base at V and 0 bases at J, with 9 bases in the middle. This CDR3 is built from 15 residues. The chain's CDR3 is CATSDLKGSSYEQYF. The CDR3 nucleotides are TGTGCCACCAGTGATTTAAAGGGTAGCTCCTACGAGCAGTACTTC.

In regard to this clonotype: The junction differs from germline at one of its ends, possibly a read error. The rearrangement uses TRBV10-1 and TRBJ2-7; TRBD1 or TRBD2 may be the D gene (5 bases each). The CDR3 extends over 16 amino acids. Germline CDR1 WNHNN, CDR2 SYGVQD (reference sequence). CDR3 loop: CVSSESLGTSRDEQYF. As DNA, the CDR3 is TGCGTCAGCAGTGAGTCTCTCGGGACCTCCCGGGACGAGCAGTACTTC.

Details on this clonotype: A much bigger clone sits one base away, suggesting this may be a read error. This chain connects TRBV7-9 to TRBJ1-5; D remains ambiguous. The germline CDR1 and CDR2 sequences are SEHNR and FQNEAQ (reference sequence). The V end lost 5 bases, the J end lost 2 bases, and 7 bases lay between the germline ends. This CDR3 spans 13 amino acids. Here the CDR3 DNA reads TGTGCCAGCAGCCCGACACGCAATCAGCCCCAGCATTTT. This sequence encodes CASSPTRNQPQHF.

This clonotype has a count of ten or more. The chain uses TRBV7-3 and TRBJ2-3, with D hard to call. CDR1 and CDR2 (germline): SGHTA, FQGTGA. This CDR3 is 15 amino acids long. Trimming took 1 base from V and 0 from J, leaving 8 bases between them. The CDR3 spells CASSLSVGSTDTQYF. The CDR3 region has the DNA TGTGCCAGCAGCTTAAGTGTTGGCAGCACAGATACGCAGTATTTT.